This TCR beta chain was found in a study of T cells in tumors and immune-related adverse events. Germline-derived CDR1 and CDR2 are KGHSH and LQKENI. The CDR3 length is 15 residues. Between the trimmed V and J ends, which lost 0 bases and 4 bases, there was a span of 10 bases. Only in-frame clones appear in the TCRdb table, and some are missing; sequencing was by immunoSEQ multiplex PCR. Counted here are about 11,000 clones, 92% occurring once; the ten biggest clones make up 1.5%. The material was lymph node tissue, obtained from a patient treated with anti-PD-1 therapy. This receptor was obtained from a female donor with metastatic renal cell carcinoma. This chain links TRBV18 with TRBJ2-1; TRBD1 or TRBD2 may be the D gene (6 bases each). The CDR3 loop reads CASSPPGGWYNEQFF. CDR3 sequence (DNA): TGTGCCAGCTCACCACCGGGGGGCTGGTACAATGAGCAGTTCTTC.